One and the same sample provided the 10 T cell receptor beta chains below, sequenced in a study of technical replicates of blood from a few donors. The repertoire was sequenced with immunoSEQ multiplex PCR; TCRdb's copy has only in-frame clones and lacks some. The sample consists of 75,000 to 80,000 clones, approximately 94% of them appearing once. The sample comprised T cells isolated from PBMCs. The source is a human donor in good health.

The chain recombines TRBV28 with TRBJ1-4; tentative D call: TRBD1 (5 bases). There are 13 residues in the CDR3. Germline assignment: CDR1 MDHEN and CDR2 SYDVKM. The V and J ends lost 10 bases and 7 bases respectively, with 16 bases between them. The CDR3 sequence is CATLLGAGEKLFF. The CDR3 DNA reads TGTGCCACCCTCCTAGGGGCAGGTGAAAAACTGTTTTTT.

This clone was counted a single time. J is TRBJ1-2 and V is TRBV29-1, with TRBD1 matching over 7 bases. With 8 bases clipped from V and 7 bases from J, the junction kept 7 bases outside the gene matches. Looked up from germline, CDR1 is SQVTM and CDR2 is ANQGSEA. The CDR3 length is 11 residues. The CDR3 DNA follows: TGCAGCCTAGGGACAGCGAGTGGCTACACCTTC. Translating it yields CSLGTASGYTF.

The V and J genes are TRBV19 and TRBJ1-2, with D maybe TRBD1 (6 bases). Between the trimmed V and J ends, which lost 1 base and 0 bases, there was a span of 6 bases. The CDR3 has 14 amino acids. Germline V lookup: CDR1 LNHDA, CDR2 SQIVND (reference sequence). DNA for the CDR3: TGTGCCAGTAGTATAGGGACAGCTAACTATGGCTACACCTTC. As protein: CASSIGTANYGYTF. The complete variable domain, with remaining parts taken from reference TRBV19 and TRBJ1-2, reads DGGITQSPKYLFRKEGQNVTLSCEQNLNHDAMYWYRQDPGQGLRLIYYSQIVNDFQKGDIAEGYSVSREKKESFPLTVTSAQKNPTAFYLCASSIGTANYGYTFGSGTRLTVV.

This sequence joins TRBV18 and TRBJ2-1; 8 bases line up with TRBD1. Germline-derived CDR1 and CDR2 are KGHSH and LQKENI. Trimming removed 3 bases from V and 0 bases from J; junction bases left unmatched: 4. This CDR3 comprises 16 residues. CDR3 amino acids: CASSPLQGGSYNEQFF. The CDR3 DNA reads TGTGCCAGCTCACCGCTACAGGGGGGCTCCTACAATGAGCAGTTCTTC.

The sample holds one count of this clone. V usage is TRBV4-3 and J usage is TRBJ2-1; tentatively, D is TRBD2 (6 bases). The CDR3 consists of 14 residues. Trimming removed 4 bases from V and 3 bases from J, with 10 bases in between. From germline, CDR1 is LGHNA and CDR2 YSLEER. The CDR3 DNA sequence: TGCGCCAGCAGCCCGCAGCGGGTCTACAATGAGCAGTTCTTC. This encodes CASSPQRVYNEQFF.

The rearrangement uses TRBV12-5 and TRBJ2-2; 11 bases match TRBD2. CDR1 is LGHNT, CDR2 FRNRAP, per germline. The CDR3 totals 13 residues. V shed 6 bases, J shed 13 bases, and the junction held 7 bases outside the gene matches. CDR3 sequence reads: CASGGELAGVLFF. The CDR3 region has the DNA TGTGCTAGTGGGGGAGAACTAGCGGGAGTGCTGTTTTTT.

The DNA for the CDR3 is TGCGCCAGCAGCCACGGACCAGGGGGCGCAGGGGTCGAGCAGTACTTC. This translates into CASSHGPGGAGVEQYF. This chain links TRBV5-1 with TRBJ2-7; 8 bases align to TRBD1. Trimming cost V 4 bases and J 6 bases; bases outside gene matches: 15. The CDR3 contains 16 residues. The germline V gene encodes CDR1 SGHRS and CDR2 YFSETQ.

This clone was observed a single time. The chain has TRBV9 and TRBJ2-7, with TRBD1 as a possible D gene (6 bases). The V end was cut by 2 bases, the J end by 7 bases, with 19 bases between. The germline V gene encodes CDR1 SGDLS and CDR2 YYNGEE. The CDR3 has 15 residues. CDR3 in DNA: TGTGCCAGCAGCGTGTTGGACAGTGCTTATGCGGAGCAGTACTTC. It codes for CASSVLDSAYAEQYF. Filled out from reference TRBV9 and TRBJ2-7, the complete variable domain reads DSGVTQTPKHLITATGQRVTLRCSPRSGDLSVYWYQQSLDQGLQFLIQYYNGEERAKGNILERFSAQQFPDLHSELNLSSLELGDSALYFCASSVLDSAYAEQYFGPGTRLTVT.

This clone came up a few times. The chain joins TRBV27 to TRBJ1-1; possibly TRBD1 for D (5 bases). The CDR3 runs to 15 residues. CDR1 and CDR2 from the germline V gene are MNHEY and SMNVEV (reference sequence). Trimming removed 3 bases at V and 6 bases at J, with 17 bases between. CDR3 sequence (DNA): TGTGCCAGCAGTTTTAAAGGACACTGGAAATCTGAAGCTTTCTTT. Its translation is CASSFKGHWKSEAFF.

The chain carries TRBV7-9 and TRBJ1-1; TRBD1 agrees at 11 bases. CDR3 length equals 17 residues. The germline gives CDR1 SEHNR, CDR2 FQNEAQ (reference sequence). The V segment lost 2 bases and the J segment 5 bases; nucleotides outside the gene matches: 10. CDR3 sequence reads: CASSLRGTGGQGTEAFF. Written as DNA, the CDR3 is TGTGCCAGCAGCTTACGGGGGACAGGGGGTCAAGGGACTGAAGCTTTCTTT.